Presented here are 21 T cell receptor beta chains from one specimen sequenced in a study of cytomegalovirus exposure and HLA in healthy donors. Measured with immunoSEQ multiplex PCR; TCRdb has only the in-frame clones, and not every one. The sample records about 170,000 clones, about 89% being singletons. The sequencing sample was made of PBMCs. These receptors all come from a man aged 18 to 29 in good health and CMV-seropositive.

The chain employs TRBV19 and TRBJ1-2; 7 bases are shared with TRBD1. CDR1 and CDR2 from the germline V gene are LNHDA and SQIVND (reference sequence). The CDR3 extends over 15 amino acids. After removal of 6 bases from V and 8 bases from J, the junction contained 15 bases not matched to a gene. The CDR3 bases are TGTGCCAGTAGGACTGCCCGGGACAGCTATCGAGGCTACACCTTC. It yields the protein CASRTARDSYRGYTF.

This rearrangement joins TRBV7-3 to TRBJ2-1, with D maybe TRBD1 (6 bases). Germline-derived CDR1 and CDR2 are SGHTA and FQGTGA. The ends were cut back, 5 bases at V and 6 bases at J, with 11 bases in the middle. The CDR3 is 13 amino acids. CDR3 DNA sequence: TGTGCCAGCAGCCAAGGGGGATCCAATGAGCAGTTCTTC. Its protein is CASSQGGSNEQFF.

The chain combines TRBV7-9 with TRBJ1-4; weak D call: TRBD1 (5 bases). This CDR3 comprises 18 residues. V lost 5 bases and J 0 bases, leaving 19 bases between the germline ends. Germline-derived CDR1 and CDR2 are SEHNR and FQNEAQ (reference sequence). The CDR3 reads CASSLKKGLSATNEKLFF. As DNA, the CDR3 is TGTGCCAGCAGCCTCAAGAAGGGACTCTCAGCAACTAATGAAAAACTGTTTTTT. Full variable domain (remainder filled in from reference TRBV7-9 and TRBJ1-4): DTGVSQNPRHKITKRGQNVTFRCDPISEHNRLYWYRQTLGQGPEFLTYFQNEAQLEKSRLLSDRFSAERPKGSFSTLEIQRTEQGDSAMYLCASSLKKGLSATNEKLFFGSGTQLSVL.

This clone was detected once. This chain joins TRBV4-3 and TRBJ2-2; 14 bases match TRBD2. Germline CDR1 LGHNA, CDR2 YSLEER. V was pared by 4 bases and J by 5 bases, with 3 bases of the junction left unmatched. This CDR3 region has 16 residues. The CDR3 DNA follows: TGCGCCAGCAGCCGGACTAGCGGGGGGCCTACCGGGGAGCTGTTTTTT. The encoded protein is CASSRTSGGPTGELFF.

This clone was found once. The J gene is TRBJ1-2, the V gene TRBV28, with D maybe TRBD1 (5 bases). The CDR3 runs 14 residues. The ends were cut back, 5 bases at V and 13 bases at J, with 23 bases in the middle. CDR1 MDHEN and CDR2 SYDVKM come from the germline V gene. CDR3: CASSAGTPGSACTF. The DNA for the CDR3 is TGTGCCAGCAGTGCCGGGACTCCCGGATCAGCCTGCACCTTC.

The CDR3 DNA reads TGTGCCTGGACCCCCTCTCTACGGTTTGCAAGCGGAAGCCTTACCACCGGGGAGCTGTTTTTT. It encodes CAWTPSLRFASGSLTTGELFF. The V call is TRBV30, the J call TRBJ2-2; D might be TRBD2 (5 bases). The germline gives CDR1 GTSNPN, CDR2 SVGIG (reference sequence). The V gene lost 4 bases and the J gene lost 4 bases, with 34 bases spanning the gap. CDR3 length: 21 residues.

V is TRBV29-1 and J is TRBJ2-3, with D possibly TRBD2 on 6 matching bases. The CDR3 has 13 amino acids. Trimming took 3 bases from V and 4 from J, leaving 11 bases between them. Germline CDR1 reads SQVTM; CDR2 reads ANQGSEA. In DNA form, the CDR3 reads TGCAGCGTTGACTCTGGAGGGGCAGATACGCAGTATTTT. It specifies CSVDSGGADTQYF.

The rearrangement joins TRBV29-1 to TRBJ1-1; D is possibly TRBD1 (6 bases). The CDR3 sequence is 15 residues long. CDR1 is SQVTM and CDR2 is ANQGSEA in the germline V gene. V gave up 6 bases and J gave up 5 bases, with 22 bases separating them. In DNA form, the CDR3 reads TGCAGCGTGGACCCTCACGGGGGGCGCAGAACTGAAGCTTTCTTT. As protein: CSVDPHGGRRTEAFF. The whole variable domain, filled in from reference TRBV29-1 and TRBJ1-1, reads SAVISQKPSRDICQRGTSLTIQCQVDSQVTMMFWYRQQPGQSLTLIATANQGSEATYESGFVIDKFPISRPNLTFSTLTVSNMSPEDSSIYLCSVDPHGGRRTEAFFGQGTRLTVV.

This chain links TRBV19 with TRBJ1-2, with D unresolved. Looked up from germline, CDR1 is LNHDA and CDR2 is SQIVND (reference sequence). The CDR3 loop spans 15 amino acids. V was cut by 1 base and J by 3 bases, with 12 bases left in between. CDR3 sequence (DNA): TGTGCCAGTAGTATAGGACGGGGAGCTGACTATGGCTACACCTTC. It codes for CASSIGRGADYGYTF.

This chain uses TRBV6-1 with TRBJ1-3; the match to TRBD1 covers 9 bases. Germline loops: CDR1 MNHNS, CDR2 SASEGT. This CDR3 has 14 amino acids. Trimming took 7 bases from V and 8 from J; bases not matched to a gene: 9. The chain's CDR3 is CASMRDRVGDTIYF. As DNA, the CDR3 is TGTGCCAGCATGAGGGACAGGGTGGGGGACACCATATATTTT.

The chain recombines TRBV5-1 with TRBJ2-7, with D maybe TRBD1 (6 bases). This CDR3 spans 12 amino acids. V lost 4 bases, J lost 6 bases, and 11 bases lay in between. Germline loops: CDR1 SGHRS, CDR2 YFSETQ. CDR3 loop: CASSPGTPEQYF. The CDR3 region has the DNA TGCGCCAGCAGCCCCGGGACACCCGAGCAGTACTTC. Together with reference TRBV5-1 and TRBJ2-7, the CDR3 gives the full variable domain: KAGVTQTPRYLIKTRGQQVTLSCSPISGHRSVSWYQQTPGQGLQFLFEYFSETQRNKGNFPGRFSGRQFSNSRSEMNVSTLELGDSALYLCASSPGTPEQYFGPGTRLTVT.

The V and J genes are TRBV2 and TRBJ1-6; perhaps TRBD1 as D (5 bases). Deletions cut 4 bases from V and 7 bases from J, with 8 bases between. Germline values: CDR1 SNHLY, CDR2 FYNNEI. The CDR3 contains 13 residues. CDR3 nucleotide sequence: TGTGCCAGCAGTGGTCAGGGAAATTCACCCCTCCACTTT. Translated, it gives CASSGQGNSPLHF.

The chain recombines TRBV19 with TRBJ2-1; 9 bases fit TRBD2. CDR3 length: 15 amino acids. J was trimmed by 7 bases and V by 5 bases; bases with no gene match: 9. The germline gives CDR1 LNHDA, CDR2 SQIVND (reference sequence). In nucleotides, the CDR3 is TGTGCCAGTAGTCCTTATAGCGGGAGTACGAATGAGCAGTTCTTC. It translates to CASSPYSGSTNEQFF.

The chain links TRBV6-1 to TRBJ2-7; D not resolved. Germline CDR1 MNHNS, CDR2 SASEGT. The length of the CDR3 is 11 residues. With 6 bases removed from V and 7 bases from J, the gap between germline ends came to 10 bases. The CDR3 region has the DNA TGTGCCAGCAGCGGATTGAGGGAGCAGTACTTC. Residues: CASSGLREQYF.

The chain couples TRBV5-1 to TRBJ2-5; TRBD1 is a possible D gene (5 bases). Trimming left V 4 bases short and J 5 bases short, with 12 bases between. CDR1 and CDR2 (germline): SGHRS, YFSETQ. The CDR3 is made up of 13 amino acids. CDR3 sequence reads: CASSVGVGETQYF. The CDR3 DNA sequence: TGCGCCAGCAGCGTAGGGGTAGGGGAGACCCAGTACTTC.

The chain couples TRBV7-2 to TRBJ2-2; possibly TRBD2 for D (5 bases). In germline, CDR1 is SGHTA, CDR2 FQGNSA. The V gene lost 1 base and the J gene lost 3 bases, with 18 bases spanning the gap. The CDR3 has 18 amino acids. The DNA of the CDR3 is TGTGCCAGCAGCTTAGGTCTAGGAAGGGAGCTAGACACCGGGGAGCTGTTTTTT. Translation: CASSLGLGRELDTGELFF.

The chain has TRBV2 and TRBJ2-1; TRBD2 agrees at 9 bases. From germline, CDR1 is SNHLY and CDR2 FYNNEI. Unmatched junction bases numbered 5, after V lost 8 bases and J lost 0 bases. The CDR3 length is 15 residues. The CDR3 loop is CASQLRGGSYNEQFF. CDR3 nucleotide sequence: TGTGCCAGCCAATTGCGGGGGGGCTCCTACAATGAGCAGTTCTTC.

The CDR3 protein is CASSAAGTENYEQYF. The CDR3 bases are TGTGCCAGCAGCGCCGCCGGGACAGAGAACTACGAGCAGTACTTC. This rearrangement joins TRBV7-2 to TRBJ2-7, with TRBD1 matching 7 bases. There are 15 residues in the CDR3. The ends lost 5 bases at V and 3 bases at J; junction bases unmatched: 10. Per the germline V gene, CDR1 is SGHTA and CDR2 is FQGNSA.

The chain carries TRBV7-2 and TRBJ1-5, with 7 bases that match TRBD1. Looked up from germline, CDR1 is SGHTA and CDR2 is FQGNSA. Losses at the gene ends were 5 bases for V and 3 bases for J; bases not matched to a gene: 13. The CDR3 is 17 amino acids. CDR3 nucleotides: TGTGCCAGCAGCCAACGGGACAGAGGCTTGGCCAATCAGCCCCAGCATTTT. It encodes CASSQRDRGLANQPQHF.

This chain joins TRBV29-1 and TRBJ2-3; 8 bases map to TRBD1. CDR3 size: 14 residues. The V and J ends lost 1 base and 2 bases, in that order; junction bases with no gene match: 2. CDR1 is SQVTM, CDR2 ANQGSEA, per germline. The CDR3 sequence is CSVEGQGATDTQYF. In DNA form, the CDR3 reads TGCAGCGTTGAAGGCCAGGGGGCCACAGATACGCAGTATTTT.

This chain connects TRBV9 to TRBJ1-2, with D possibly TRBD1 on 6 matching bases. Trimming stripped 0 bases from V and 8 bases from J, with 20 bases between. The CDR3 is 16 amino acids. From germline, CDR1 is SGDLS and CDR2 YYNGEE. The CDR3 region has the DNA TGTGCCAGCAGCGTAGCCCGCACTACAGGGACGGGGGGCTACACCTTC. Protein: CASSVARTTGTGGYTF.